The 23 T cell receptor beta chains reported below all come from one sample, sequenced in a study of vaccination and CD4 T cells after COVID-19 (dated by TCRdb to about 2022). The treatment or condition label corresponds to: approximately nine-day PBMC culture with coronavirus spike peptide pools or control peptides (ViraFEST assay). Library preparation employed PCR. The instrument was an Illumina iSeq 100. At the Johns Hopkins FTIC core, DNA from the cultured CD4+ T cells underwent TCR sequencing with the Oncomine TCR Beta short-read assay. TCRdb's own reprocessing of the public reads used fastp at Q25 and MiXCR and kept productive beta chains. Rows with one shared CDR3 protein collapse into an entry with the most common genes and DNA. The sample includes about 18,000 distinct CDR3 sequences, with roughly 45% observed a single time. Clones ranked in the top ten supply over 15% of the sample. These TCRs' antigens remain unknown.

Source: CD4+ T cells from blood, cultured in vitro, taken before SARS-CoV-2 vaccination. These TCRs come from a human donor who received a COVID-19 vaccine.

The CDR3 nucleotides read TGTGCCAGCGATCCGGACCCGGATCGTCAGACCCAGTACTTC. It translates to CASDPDPDRQTQYF. The gene calls are TRBV7-9 and TRBJ2-5; the D is unclear. Looked up from germline, CDR1 is SEHNR and CDR2 is FQNEAQ (reference sequence). V was clipped by 8 bases and J by 6 bases, with 19 bases between them. There are 14 residues in the CDR3.

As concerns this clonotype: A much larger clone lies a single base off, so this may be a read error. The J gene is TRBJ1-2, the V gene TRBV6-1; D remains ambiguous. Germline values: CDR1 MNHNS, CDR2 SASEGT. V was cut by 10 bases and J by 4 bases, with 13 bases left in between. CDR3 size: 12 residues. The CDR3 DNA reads TGTGCCAACAGCCCTAGACCCTATGGCTACACCTTC. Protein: CANSPRPYGYTF.

In DNA, the CDR3 is TGTGCCAGCTCACCAGGAGGGACAGGGGGAAGCTATGGCTACACCTTC. Its translation is CASSPGGTGGSYGYTF. The rearrangement links TRBV18 to TRBJ1-2; 11 bases line up with TRBD1. Germline CDR1 KGHSH, CDR2 LQKENI. J was trimmed by 4 bases and V by 2 bases; bases with no gene match: 6. This CDR3 is 16 amino acids long.

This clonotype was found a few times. The CDR3 spells CSARPPWGEDYGYTF. The CDR3 nucleotides are TGCAGTGCTCGTCCGCCTTGGGGAGAAGACTATGGCTACACCTTC. The chain has TRBV20-1 and TRBJ1-2; D uncertain. The V gene lost 5 bases and the J gene lost 3 bases, with 19 bases spanning the gap. CDR3 length equals 15 residues. The germline V gene has CDR1 DFQATT and CDR2 SNEGSKA (reference sequence).

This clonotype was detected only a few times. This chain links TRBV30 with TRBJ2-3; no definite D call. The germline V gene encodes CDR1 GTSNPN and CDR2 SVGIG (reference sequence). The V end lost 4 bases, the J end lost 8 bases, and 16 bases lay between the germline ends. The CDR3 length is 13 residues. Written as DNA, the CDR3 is TGTGCCTGGACTATGGTAGCTGTGGGTACGCAGTATTTT. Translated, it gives CAWTMVAVGTQYF.

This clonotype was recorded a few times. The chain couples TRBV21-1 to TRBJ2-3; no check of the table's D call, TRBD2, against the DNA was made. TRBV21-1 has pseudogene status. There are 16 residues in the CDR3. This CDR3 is CASAGLAARGTDTQYF. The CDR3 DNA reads TGTGCCAGCGCGGGACTAGCGGCCCGGGGCACAGATACGCAGTATTTT.

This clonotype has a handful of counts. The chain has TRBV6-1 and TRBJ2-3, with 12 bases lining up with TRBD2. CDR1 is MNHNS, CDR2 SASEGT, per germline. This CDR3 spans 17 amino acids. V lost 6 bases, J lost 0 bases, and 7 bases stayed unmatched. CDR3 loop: CASRTSGGTSSTDTQYF. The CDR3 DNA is TGTGCCAGCAGGACTAGCGGGGGAACGTCTAGCACAGATACGCAGTATTTT.

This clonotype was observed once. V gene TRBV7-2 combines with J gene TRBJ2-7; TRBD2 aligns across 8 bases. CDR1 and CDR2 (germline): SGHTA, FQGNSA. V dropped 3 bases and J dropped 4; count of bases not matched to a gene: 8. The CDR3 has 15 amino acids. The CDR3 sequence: CASSFISGVWYEQYF. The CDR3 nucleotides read TGTGCCAGCAGCTTTATTAGCGGGGTTTGGTACGAGCAGTACTTC.

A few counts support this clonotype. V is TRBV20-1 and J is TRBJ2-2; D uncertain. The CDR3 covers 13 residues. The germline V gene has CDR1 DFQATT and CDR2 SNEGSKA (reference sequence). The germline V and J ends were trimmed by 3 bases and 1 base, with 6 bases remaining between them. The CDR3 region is CSARWQNTGELFF. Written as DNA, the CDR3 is TGCAGTGCTAGGTGGCAGAACACCGGGGAGCTGTTTTTT.

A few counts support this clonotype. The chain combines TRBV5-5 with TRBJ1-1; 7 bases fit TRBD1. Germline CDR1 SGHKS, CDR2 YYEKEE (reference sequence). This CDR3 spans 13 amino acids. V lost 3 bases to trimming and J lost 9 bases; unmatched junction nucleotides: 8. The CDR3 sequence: CASSSGQALQAFF. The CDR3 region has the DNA TGTGCCAGCAGCTCAGGACAGGCTCTTCAAGCTTTCTTT.

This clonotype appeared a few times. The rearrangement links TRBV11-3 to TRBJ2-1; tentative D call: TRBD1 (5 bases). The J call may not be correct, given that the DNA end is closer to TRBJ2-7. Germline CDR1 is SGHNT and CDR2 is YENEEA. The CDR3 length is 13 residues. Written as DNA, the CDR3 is TGTGCCAGCAGCCCGACCGACAGATTAGGGCAGTACTTC. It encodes CASSPTDRLGQYF.

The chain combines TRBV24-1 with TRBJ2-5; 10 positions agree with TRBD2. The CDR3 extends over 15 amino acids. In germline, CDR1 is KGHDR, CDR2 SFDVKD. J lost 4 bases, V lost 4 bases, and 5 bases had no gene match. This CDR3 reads CATSDPGTSVETQYF. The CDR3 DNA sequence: TGTGCCACCAGTGACCCCGGGACTAGCGTAGAGACCCAGTACTTC.

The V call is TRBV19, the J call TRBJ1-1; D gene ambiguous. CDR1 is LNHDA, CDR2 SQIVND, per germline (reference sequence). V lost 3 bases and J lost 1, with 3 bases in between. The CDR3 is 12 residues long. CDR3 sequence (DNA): TGTGCCAGTAGTATGCGGAACACTGAAGCTTTCTTT. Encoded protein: CASSMRNTEAFF.

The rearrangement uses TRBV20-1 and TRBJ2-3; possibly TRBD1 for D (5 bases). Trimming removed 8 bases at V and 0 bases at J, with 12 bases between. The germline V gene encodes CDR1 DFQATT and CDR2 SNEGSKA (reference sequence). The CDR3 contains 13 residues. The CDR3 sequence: CSRWGTSTDTQYF. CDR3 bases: TGCAGTAGGTGGGGCACCAGCACAGATACGCAGTATTTT.

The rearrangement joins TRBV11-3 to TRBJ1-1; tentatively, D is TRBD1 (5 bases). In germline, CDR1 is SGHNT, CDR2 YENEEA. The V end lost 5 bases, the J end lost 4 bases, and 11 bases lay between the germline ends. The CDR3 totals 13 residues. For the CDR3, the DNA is TGTGCCAGCAGCCCCCCGGGGCGCACTGAAGCTTTCTTT. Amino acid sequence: CASSPPGRTEAFF.

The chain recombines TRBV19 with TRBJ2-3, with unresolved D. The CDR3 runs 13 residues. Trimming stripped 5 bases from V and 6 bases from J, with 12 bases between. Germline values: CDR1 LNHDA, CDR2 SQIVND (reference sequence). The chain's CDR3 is CASSLPLGDTQYF. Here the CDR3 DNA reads TGTGCCAGTAGTCTGCCACTCGGGGATACGCAGTATTTT. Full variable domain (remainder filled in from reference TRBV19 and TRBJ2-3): DGGITQSPKYLFRKEGQNVTLSCEQNLNHDAMYWYRQDPGQGLRLIYYSQIVNDFQKGDIAEGYSVSREKKESFPLTVTSAQKNPTAFYLCASSLPLGDTQYFGPGTRLTVL.

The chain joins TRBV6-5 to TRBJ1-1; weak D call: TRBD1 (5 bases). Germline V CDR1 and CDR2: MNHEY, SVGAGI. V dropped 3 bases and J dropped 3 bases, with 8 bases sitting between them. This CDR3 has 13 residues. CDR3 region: CASSYGGYTEAFF. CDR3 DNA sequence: TGTGCCAGCAGTTATGGGGGGTACACTGAAGCTTTCTTT.

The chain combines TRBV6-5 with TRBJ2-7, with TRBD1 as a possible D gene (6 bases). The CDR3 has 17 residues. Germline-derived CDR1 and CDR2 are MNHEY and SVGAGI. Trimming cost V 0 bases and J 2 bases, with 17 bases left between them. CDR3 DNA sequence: TGTGCCAGCAGTTACTCAGCCACCGGGGACAATACCTACGAGCAGTACTTC. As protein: CASSYSATGDNTYEQYF.

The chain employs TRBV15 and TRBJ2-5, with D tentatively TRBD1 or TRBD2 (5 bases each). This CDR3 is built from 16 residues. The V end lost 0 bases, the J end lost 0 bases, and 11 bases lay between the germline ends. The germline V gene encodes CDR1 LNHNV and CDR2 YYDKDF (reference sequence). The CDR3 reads CATSREVGRNQETQYF. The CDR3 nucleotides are TGTGCCACCAGCAGAGAAGTGGGACGCAACCAAGAGACCCAGTACTTC. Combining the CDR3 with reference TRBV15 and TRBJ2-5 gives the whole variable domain DAMVIQNPRYQVTQFGKPVTLSCSQTLNHNVMYWYQQKSSQAPKLLFHYYDKDFNNEADTPDNFQSRRPNTSFCFLDIRSPGLGDTAMYLCATSREVGRNQETQYFGPGTRLLVL.

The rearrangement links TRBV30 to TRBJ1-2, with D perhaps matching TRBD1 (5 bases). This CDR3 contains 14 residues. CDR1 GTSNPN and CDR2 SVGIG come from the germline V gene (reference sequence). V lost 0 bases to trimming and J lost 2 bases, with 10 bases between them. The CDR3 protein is CAWSVRSGNYGYTF. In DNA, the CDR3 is TGTGCCTGGAGTGTACGGTCAGGGAACTATGGCTACACCTTC. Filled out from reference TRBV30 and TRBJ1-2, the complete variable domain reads SQTIHQWPATLVQPVGSPLSLECTVEGTSNPNLYWYRQAAGRGLQLLFYSVGIGQISSEVPQNLSASRPQDRQFILSSKKLLLSDSGFYLCAWSVRSGNYGYTFGSGTRLTVV.

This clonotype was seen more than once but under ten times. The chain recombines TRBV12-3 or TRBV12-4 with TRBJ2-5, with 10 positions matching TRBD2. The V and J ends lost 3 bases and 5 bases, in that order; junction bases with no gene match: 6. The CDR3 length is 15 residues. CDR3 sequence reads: CASSFQRGGGETQYF. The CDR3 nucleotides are TGTGCCAGCAGTTTCCAGCGGGGGGGTGGGGAGACCCAGTACTTC.

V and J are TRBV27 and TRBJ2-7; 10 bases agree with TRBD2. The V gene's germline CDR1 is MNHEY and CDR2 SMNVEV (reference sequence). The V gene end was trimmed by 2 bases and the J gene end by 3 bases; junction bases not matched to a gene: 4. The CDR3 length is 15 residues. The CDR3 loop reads CASSLRSGGVYEQYF. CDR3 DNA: TGTGCCAGCAGTTTACGAAGCGGGGGGGTCTACGAGCAGTACTTC.

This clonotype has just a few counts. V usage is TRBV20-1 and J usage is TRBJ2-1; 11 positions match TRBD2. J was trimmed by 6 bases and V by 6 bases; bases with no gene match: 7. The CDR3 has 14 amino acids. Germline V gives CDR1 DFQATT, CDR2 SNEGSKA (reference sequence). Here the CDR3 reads CSAIAGGLFNEQFF. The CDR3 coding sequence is TGCAGTGCAATAGCGGGGGGGCTTTTCAATGAGCAGTTCTTC.